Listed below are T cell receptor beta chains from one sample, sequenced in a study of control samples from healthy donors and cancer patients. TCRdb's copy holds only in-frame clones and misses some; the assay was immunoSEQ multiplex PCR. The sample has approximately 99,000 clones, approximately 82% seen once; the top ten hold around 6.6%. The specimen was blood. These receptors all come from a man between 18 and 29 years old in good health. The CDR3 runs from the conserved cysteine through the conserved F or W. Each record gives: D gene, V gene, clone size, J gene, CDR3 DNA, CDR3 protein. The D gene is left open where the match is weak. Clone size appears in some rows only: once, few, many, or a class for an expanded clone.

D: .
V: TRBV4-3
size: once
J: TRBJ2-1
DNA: TGCGCCAGCAGCCCGGCGGTGGGCCGCGCAGATGAGCAGTTCTTC
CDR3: CASSPAVGRADEQFF

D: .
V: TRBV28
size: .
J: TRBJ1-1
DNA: TGTGCCAGCAGTCCGCCGTTTCACGGAGGGGATCCTTTCTTT
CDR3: CASSPPFHGGDPFF

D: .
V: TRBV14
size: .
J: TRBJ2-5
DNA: TGTGCCAGCAGCCGGGGATCGGTTGGGACCCAGTACTTC
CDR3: CASSRGSVGTQYF

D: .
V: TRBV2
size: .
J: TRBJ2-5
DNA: TGTGCCAGCTGGCGAGGACCCAAAGAGACCCAGTACTTC
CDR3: CASWRGPKETQYF

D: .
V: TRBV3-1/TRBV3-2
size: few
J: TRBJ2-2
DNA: TGTGCCAGCACCGAAGACAGGTTAACCGGGGAGCTGTTTTTT
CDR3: CASTEDRLTGELFF

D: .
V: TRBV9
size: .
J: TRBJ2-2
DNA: TGTGCCAGCAGCCGATTTTTCGCAGGGCGCACCGGGGAGCTGTTTTTT
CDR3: CASSRFFAGRTGELFF

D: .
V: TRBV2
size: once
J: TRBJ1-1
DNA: TGTGCCAGCAATGAGGGGGTGTACACTGAAGCTTTCTTT
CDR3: CASNEGVYTEAFF

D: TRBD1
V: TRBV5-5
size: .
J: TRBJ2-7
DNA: TGTGCCAGCAGCGAGGGGACAGGGTTCAACGAGCAGTACTTC
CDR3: CASSEGTGFNEQYF

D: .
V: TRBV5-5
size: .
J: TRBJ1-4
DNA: TGTGCCAGCAGCTTGGGACAGATTAATGAAAAACTGTTTTTT
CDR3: CASSLGQINEKLFF

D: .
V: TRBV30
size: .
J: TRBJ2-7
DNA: TGTGCCTGGAGTGTAGGAGGGGGCTACGAGCAGTACTTC
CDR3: CAWSVGGGYEQYF

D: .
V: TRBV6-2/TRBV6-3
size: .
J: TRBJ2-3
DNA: TGTGCCAGCAGTTACAGGGGGATAACTAGCACAGATACGCAGTATTTT
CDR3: CASSYRGITSTDTQYF

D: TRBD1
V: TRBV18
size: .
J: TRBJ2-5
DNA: TGTGCCAGCTCACCGGACAGGGGGCTAGAGACCCAGTACTTC
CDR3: CASSPDRGLETQYF

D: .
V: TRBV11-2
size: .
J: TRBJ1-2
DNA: TGTGCCAGCAGCCCCGGGACAAGGGATGGCTACACCTTC
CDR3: CASSPGTRDGYTF

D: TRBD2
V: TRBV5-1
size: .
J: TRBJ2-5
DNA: TGCGCCAGCAGCCTCCCTAGCGGGGAATACCAAGAGACCCAGTACTTC
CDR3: CASSLPSGEYQETQYF

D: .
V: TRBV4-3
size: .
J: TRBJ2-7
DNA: TGCGCCAGCAGCCAAGTTATGGATTACGAGCAGTACTTC
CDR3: CASSQVMDYEQYF

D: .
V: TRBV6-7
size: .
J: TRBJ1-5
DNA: TGTGCCAGCAGTTACTGGGGAGAGGGCCGAGTGAAGCCCCAGCATTTT
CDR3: CASSYWGEGRVKPQHF

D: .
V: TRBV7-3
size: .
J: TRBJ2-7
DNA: TGTGCCAGTGAACAGGAAACGCCCTCCTACGAGCAGTACTTC
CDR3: CASEQETPSYEQYF

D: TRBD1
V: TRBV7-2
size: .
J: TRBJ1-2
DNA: TGTGCCAGCAGCCAGGGGGCATTAGTTGGCTACACCTTC
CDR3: CASSQGALVGYTF

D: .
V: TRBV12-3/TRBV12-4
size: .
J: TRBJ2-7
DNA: TGTGCCAGCAACCTTGCGGCGGGCGAGCAGTACTTC
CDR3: CASNLAAGEQYF

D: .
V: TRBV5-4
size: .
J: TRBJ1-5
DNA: TGTGCCAGCAGCCTGGGGGGGGCCCAGCCCCAGCATTTT
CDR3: CASSLGGAQPQHF

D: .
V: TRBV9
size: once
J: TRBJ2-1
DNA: TGTGCCAGCAGCGTATTTGGGGGACCGGGGGATGAGCAGTTCTTC
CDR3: CASSVFGGPGDEQFF

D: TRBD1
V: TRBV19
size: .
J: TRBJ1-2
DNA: TGTGCCAGTAGTATCTTCCAGGGGGCTAACTATGGCTACACCTTC
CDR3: CASSIFQGANYGYTF

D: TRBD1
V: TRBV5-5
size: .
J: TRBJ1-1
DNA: TGTGCCAGCAGCTTATCCGGGACAGCAATCTTCACTGAAGCTTTCTTT
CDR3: CASSLSGTAIFTEAFF

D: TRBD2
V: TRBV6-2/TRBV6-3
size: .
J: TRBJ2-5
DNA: TGTGCCAGCAGTCCCGGGGGGTCTGGGGGCCAAGAGACCCAGTACTTC
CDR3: CASSPGGSGGQETQYF

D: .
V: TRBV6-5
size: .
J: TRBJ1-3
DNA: TGTGCCAGCAGTATCAGGGGCTCTGGAAACACCATATATTTT
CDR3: CASSIRGSGNTIYF

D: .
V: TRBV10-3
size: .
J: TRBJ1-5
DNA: TGTGCCATCAGTGAGTGGGGGGGTCTAGGGGATCAGCCCCAGCATTTT
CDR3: CAISEWGGLGDQPQHF

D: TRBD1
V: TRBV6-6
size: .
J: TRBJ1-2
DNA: TGTGCCAGCAGTTTCGGACAGGCCAAGGTTAACTATGGCTACACCTTC
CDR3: CASSFGQAKVNYGYTF

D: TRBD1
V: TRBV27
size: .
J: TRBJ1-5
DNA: TGTGCCAGCAGCTACAGGGGAGGACTCAATCAGCCCCAGCATTTT
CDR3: CASSYRGGLNQPQHF

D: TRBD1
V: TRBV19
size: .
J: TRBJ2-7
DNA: TGTGCCAGTAGTATTTTACACGGGACAGCGGTCTACGAGCAGTACTTC
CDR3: CASSILHGTAVYEQYF

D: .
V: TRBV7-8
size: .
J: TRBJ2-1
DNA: TGTGCCAGCAGCTTAGAGTTGATCGGGGCGAGCTCCTACAATGAGCAGTTCTTC
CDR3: CASSLELIGASSYNEQFF

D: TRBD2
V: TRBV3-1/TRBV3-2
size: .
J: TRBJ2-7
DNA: TGTGCCAGCAGCCAAGGACGGTCGGGACTAGCACTCGAGCAGTACTTC
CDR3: CASSQGRSGLALEQYF

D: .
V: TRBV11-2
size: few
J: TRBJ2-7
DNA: TGTGCCAGCAGTCCCATTAGGTACGGCGAGCAGTACTTC
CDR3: CASSPIRYGEQYF

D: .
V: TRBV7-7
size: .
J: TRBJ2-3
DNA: TGTGCTAGCAGCTTGTCCGGGGGCACAGATACGCAGTATTTT
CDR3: CASSLSGGTDTQYF

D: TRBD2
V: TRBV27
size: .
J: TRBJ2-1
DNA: TGTGCCAGCAGTCCCGGGACTAGCGGGGGGGTTGAGCAGTTCTTC
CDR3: CASSPGTSGGVEQFF

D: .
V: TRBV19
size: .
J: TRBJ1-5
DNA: TGTGCCAGTAGCCCTAACAGGGCGAGCAATCAGCCCCAGCATTTT
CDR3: CASSPNRASNQPQHF

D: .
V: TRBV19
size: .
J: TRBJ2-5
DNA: TGTGCCAGTACTACTAATACGGGCTCCCAAGAGACCCAGTACTTC
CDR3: CASTTNTGSQETQYF